This T cell receptor (beta chain) appears in the sequencing data of a study of T cell responses to AZD1222 COVID-19 vaccine. Study conclusions and caveats: Females outnumbered males among donors, who were mostly white British; clonal diversity was possibly underestimated. CD4 TCRs covered the whole spike, strongest at regions 160-218 and 743-854. Repertoire samples came only from after the peak T cell response.

Germline CDR1 reads SGDLS; CDR2 reads YYNGEE. This CDR3 region has 13 residues. The germline V and J ends were trimmed by 1 base and 4 bases, with 6 bases remaining between them. Clones were read by immunoSEQ multiplex PCR, and TCRdb kept only the in-frame ones, dropping some. The sample gives about 100,000 clones, more than 90% of which show up once; approximately 2.2% is in the top ten. Notes on this clone: Its antigen is currently unknown.

The material sequenced was peripheral blood, taken on day 0 of AZD1222 vaccination. The origin of this receptor is an adult in good health. The chain links TRBV9 to TRBJ2-1; D is possibly TRBD2 (5 bases). CDR3 nucleotide sequence: TGTGCCAGCAGCGTAAGAGGGTACAATGAGCAGTTCTTC. Translation: CASSVRGYNEQFF. Supplemented by reference TRBV9 and TRBJ2-1, the full variable domain reads DSGVTQTPKHLITATGQRVTLRCSPRSGDLSVYWYQQSLDQGLQFLIQYYNGEERAKGNILERFSAQQFPDLHSELNLSSLELGDSALYFCASSVRGYNEQFFGPGTRLTVL.